The T cell receptor (beta chain) under discussion was sequenced for a study of T cell responses to AZD1222 COVID-19 vaccine. Study results and limitations: Most donors were white British, females outnumbered males, and clonal diversity was possibly underestimated. Epitopes outside B.1.351 and B.1.1.7 mutated regions reportedly drew nearly half of spike TCRs.

Researchers grouped second doses given at about 4 or about 12 weeks into one pool. Note on this clone: Its antigen is as yet unknown.

Looked up from germline, CDR1 is MNHNY and CDR2 is SVGAGI (reference sequence). Trimming took 2 bases from V and 3 from J, leaving 13 bases between them. CDR3 length: 16 amino acids. The repertoire was sequenced with immunoSEQ multiplex PCR; TCRdb's copy has only in-frame clones and lacks some. The sample records around 170,000 clones, around nine tenths being singletons. This chain joins TRBV6-6 and TRBJ2-2; D tentatively reads TRBD1 or TRBD2 (5 bases each). The sequencing used peripheral blood, collected 28 days after the second AZD1222 dose. The source of this sequence is an adult who received the AZD1222 COVID-19 vaccine. The CDR3 DNA reads TGTGCCAGCAGTTACCCCGGGGCCGCAGACACCGGGGAGCTGTTTTTT. It is translated as CASSYPGAADTGELFF.